Listed here are 2 T cell receptor beta chains from one sample, sequenced in a study of blood T cell repertoires in COVID-19. The table came from immunoSEQ multiplex PCR; TCRdb's copy has only in-frame clones and leaves some out. The table has 75,000 to 100,000 clones, 81% seen once; the top ten hold about 10%. What was sequenced was peripheral blood. The receptors stem from a woman older than 75 with acute or convalescent COVID-19.

The chain employs TRBV9 and TRBJ2-5; TRBD1 matches at 8 bases. With V trimmed by 6 bases and J by 1 base, 8 bases remained unmatched. Germline V lookup: CDR1 SGDLS, CDR2 YYNGEE. This CDR3 has 15 amino acids. In DNA, the CDR3 is TGTGCCAGCACCAGAGCAGGGGGCCTCCAAGAGACCCAGTACTTC. This gives the protein CASTRAGGLQETQYF.

This chain joins TRBV28 and TRBJ1-4; a possible D gene is TRBD1 (6 bases). V lost 6 bases and J 7 bases, leaving 15 bases between the germline ends. The CDR3 consists of 14 residues. CDR1 is MDHEN, CDR2 SYDVKM, per germline. For the CDR3, the DNA is TGTGCCAGCAGCGCTACAGGGTTGGGTGAAAAACTGTTTTTT. Protein product: CASSATGLGEKLFF.